This TCR beta chain was sequenced in a study of shared clonotypes between healthy human individuals. Study-level results: Only blood samples were collected, and tissue repertoires likely differ. As a rule, naive subsets had a larger estimated richness than memory subsets.

Germline assignment: CDR1 WSHSY and CDR2 SAAADI. Deletions cut 7 bases from V and 4 bases from J, with 19 bases between. CDR3 length: 15 residues. In regard to this clone: Its antigen is still unknown.

Original data processing: As immunoSEQ supplied junction-only sequences (without quality scores), filtering differed. Libraries were prepared by immunoSEQ multiplex PCR; TCRdb keeps only in-frame clonotypes and omits some of them. That table furnishes V, J and clone size, whereas the DNA furnished D and trimming. This table has a few million clones, about 92% appearing once. Sample: naive CD4+ T cells sorted from blood. This sample's subset: CD45RA+ positively selected. This chain connects TRBV10-2 to TRBJ2-5, with D possibly being TRBD1 (8 bases). The receptor's source is a man younger than 35 in good health. The CDR3 sequence: CASKEQGGGGETQYF. In DNA form, the CDR3 reads TGCGCCAGCAAAGAACAGGGGGGCGGGGGAGAGACCCAGTACTTC.